This T cell receptor (beta chain) was sequenced in a study of shared clonotypes between healthy human individuals (dated by TCRdb to the early 2020s). About the study as a whole: The cohort included a few men and a couple of women between 18 and 49 years of age. For each donor, three plates each were used for CD4 naive and CD4 memory, two plates were used for CD8 naive, and one plate was used for CD8 memory. Blood TCR repertoires of 5 or 6 healthy adults were deeply sequenced to estimate repertoire size and the extent of clonotype sharing between individuals. Libraries were prepared and TCR repertoires were sequenced by different laboratories using diverse techniques, in order to increase sequencing depth and limit assay-specific biases. Per donor, leukapheresis produced somewhere between about 0.9 and 9.5 billion PBMCs. Results the study describes overall, beyond this receptor: Larger estimated clonotype richness was generally found for naive subsets than for memory subsets. Compared with non-shared clonotypes, the clonotypes found in all four sorted-subset donors had higher generation probabilities. Even with the large sequencing depth, rarefaction of the sorted-subset datasets indicated that sequencing was incomplete. Roughly 5.2% of naive CD4, approximately 3.7% of naive CD8, 2.3% of memory CD4, and approximately 0.4% of memory CD8 clonotypes were shared across four donors. Based on pairwise subsampling, the degree of clonotype sharing among donors was expected to be affected by sequencing depth. Only blood was sampled, and tissue TCR repertoires likely differ from those in blood. The genetic and exposure-history diversity represented was limited by the small number of donors.

TCR CDR3 regions were amplified from genomic DNA by multiplex PCR using the deep immunoSEQ assay. Genomic DNA extracted from each cell subset was distributed evenly over all wells of several immunoSEQ 96-well plates, and each plate served as one replicate. For sorted subsets, roughly 190 ng of genomic DNA, equivalent to roughly 33,000 T cell genomes, went into each replicate PCR. Purified libraries were quantified with a Qubit 3.0 fluorometer, sized on a Bioanalyzer 2100, and re-quantified with the KAPA Library Quantification kit. A separate single-read 150-cycle Illumina NextSeq 550 flow cell was used to sequence each immunoSEQ 96-well plate. In the authors' own workflow: The immunoSEQ output contained only junctional sequences without quality scores, so filtering could not match that applied to full-length reads. To assign V/J genes and CDR3, sequences were annotated against IMGT germline references using PyIR, a Python wrapper for IgBLAST v1.9. Reads were removed for weak V/J assignments (E-value above 1e-6), missing CDR3, stop codons, out-of-frame junctions, or ambiguous translated residues. V3J clonotypes were defined as sequences sharing the same inferred V gene, J gene, and CDR3 amino acid sequence. The percentage overlap between two repertoires was calculated by dividing the number of shared unique clonotypes by the size of the smaller repertoire. Richness of each repertoire was evaluated using RTK rarefaction, the Chao1 estimator, and Recon v2.1 estimates of unobserved clonotypes. For all TCRbeta clonotypes obtained by the gDNA method from a few donors, generation probabilities were computed with OLGA. TCRdb obtained this table from immuneACCESS and retained in-frame rearrangements with V and J assigned. These tables miss some clones; where compared with another copy, unresolved V genes account for less than half of the shortfall, and the remainder is unexplained. V and J calls and clone size are as listed in that table; D and trimming were resolved from the DNA. Counted in this sample were fewer than 850,000 clones; 96% of them appeared once. In total, the top ten clones hold under 0.25% of the sample.

CD8 naive samples consisted of CD45RO-negative cells that were positively selected for CCR7, yielding a CD45RA+CCR7+ population without TemRA cells. Healthy HIV-negative adults with no recently reported acute infections or vaccinations were included as donors. Every donor was a Caucasian adult living in Nashville, Tennessee, USA. Blood was obtained by leukapheresis, after which PBMCs were separated by Ficoll-Histopaque density gradient centrifugation and cryopreserved in liquid nitrogen vapor phase. Analytical flow cytometry was used to check the purity and quantity of every magnetically sorted T cell population. From each sorted fraction, genomic DNA was isolated and quantified by UV absorbance on a Nanodrop 2000c. In the case of this clone: Its antigen is not yet known. It has no much larger one-base neighbor in the sample; base qualities were not kept.

From the cysteine through the phenylalanine, the CDR3 covers 14 amino acids. The DNA shown is the 42-base CDR3, in frame from base 1. V is trimmed back by 4 bases and J by 5 bases, and the junction contains 7 bases that no gene match accounts for. Sequences LGHNA (CDR1) and YSLEER (CDR2) are obtained from the germline V gene. Sequenced input: naive CD8+ T cells sorted from blood. According to the study, the label for this sample's cell subset or site signals: CD45RA+CCR7+. The chain was built from TRBV4-3 and TRBJ1-1; 7 bases in between match TRBD1. The receptor comes from a man younger than 45 in good health. In nucleotide form, the sequence is TGCGCCAGCAGCCTCGGAACGACAGGGACTGAAGCTTTCTTT. Its protein is CASSLGTTGTEAFF.